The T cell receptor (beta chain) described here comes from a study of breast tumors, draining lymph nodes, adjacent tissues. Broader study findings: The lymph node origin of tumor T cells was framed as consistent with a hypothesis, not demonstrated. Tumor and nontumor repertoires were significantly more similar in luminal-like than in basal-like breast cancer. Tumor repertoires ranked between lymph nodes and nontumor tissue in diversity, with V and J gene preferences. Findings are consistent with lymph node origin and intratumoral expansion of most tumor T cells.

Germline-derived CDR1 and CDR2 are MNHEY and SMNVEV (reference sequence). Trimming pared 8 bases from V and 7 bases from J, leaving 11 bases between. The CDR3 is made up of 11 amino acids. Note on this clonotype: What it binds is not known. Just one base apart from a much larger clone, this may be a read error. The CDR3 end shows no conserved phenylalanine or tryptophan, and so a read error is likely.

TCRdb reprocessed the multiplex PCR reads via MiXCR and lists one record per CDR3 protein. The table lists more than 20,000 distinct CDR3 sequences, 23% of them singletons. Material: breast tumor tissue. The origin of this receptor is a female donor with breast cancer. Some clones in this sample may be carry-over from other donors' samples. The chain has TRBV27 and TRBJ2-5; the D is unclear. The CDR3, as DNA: TGTGCCAGCCCCACCCCCAGGACCCAGTACTCC. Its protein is CASPTPRTQYS.